This TCR beta chain was identified during a study of shared T cell receptors in the human thymus. CDR1 and CDR2 (germline): WNHNN, SYGVQD (reference sequence). There are 13 residues in the CDR3. The V gene lost 2 bases and the J gene lost 6 bases, with 7 bases spanning the gap. This clone came up a few times. Sequencing was performed with immunoSEQ multiplex PCR; in TCRdb, only in-frame clones are kept and a portion is missing. The sample carries 450,000 to 650,000 clones, about four fifths recorded once. This sample also appeared in a second study, on human thymus T cells.

The chain is built from TRBV10-1 and TRBJ2-2; possibly TRBD1 for D (6 bases). The sequencing input was thymocytes. The origin of this receptor is a boy under two years old with a congenital heart defect. For the CDR3, the DNA is TGCGCCAGCAGTGAGACAGGGTCCGGGGAGCTGTTTTTT. It translates to CASSETGSGELFF.